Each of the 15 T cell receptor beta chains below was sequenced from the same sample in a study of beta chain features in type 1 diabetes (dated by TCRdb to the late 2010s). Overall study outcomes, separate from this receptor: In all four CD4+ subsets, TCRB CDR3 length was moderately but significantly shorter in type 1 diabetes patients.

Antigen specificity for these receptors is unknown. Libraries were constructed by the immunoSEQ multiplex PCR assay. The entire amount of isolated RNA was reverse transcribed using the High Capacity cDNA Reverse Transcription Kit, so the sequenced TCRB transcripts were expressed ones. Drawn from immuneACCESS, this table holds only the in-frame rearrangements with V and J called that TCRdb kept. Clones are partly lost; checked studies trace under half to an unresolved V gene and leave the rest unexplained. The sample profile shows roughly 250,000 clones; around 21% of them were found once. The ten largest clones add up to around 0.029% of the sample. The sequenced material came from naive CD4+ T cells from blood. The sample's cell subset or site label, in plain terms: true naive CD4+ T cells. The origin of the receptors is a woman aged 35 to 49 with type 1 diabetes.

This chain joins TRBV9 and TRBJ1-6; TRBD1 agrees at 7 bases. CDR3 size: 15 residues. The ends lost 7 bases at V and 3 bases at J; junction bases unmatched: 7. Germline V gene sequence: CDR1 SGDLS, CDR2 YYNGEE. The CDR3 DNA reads TGTGCCAGCGGATCCGGGACAGACTATAATTCACCCCTCCACTTT. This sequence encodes CASGSGTDYNSPLHF.

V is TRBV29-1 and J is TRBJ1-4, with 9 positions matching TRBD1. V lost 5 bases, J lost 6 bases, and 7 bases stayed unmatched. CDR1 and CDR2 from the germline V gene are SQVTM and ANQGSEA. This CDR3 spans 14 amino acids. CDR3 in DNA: TGCAGCGTTTTAGTAACAGGGGGCCATGAAAAACTGTTTTTT. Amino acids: CSVLVTGGHEKLFF.

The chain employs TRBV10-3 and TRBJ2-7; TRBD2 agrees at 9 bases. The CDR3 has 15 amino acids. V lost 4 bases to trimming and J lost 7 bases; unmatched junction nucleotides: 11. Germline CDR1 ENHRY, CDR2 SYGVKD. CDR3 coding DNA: TGTGCCATCAGTGTCCTAGCGGGGTGGGAGGAGGAGCAGTACTTC. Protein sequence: CAISVLAGWEEEQYF.

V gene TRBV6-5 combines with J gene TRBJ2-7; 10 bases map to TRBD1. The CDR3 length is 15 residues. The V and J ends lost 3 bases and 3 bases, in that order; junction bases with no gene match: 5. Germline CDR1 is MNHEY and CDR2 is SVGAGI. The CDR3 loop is CASSYRDRGRYEQYF. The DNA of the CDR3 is TGTGCCAGCAGTTATCGGGACAGGGGACGCTACGAGCAGTACTTC.

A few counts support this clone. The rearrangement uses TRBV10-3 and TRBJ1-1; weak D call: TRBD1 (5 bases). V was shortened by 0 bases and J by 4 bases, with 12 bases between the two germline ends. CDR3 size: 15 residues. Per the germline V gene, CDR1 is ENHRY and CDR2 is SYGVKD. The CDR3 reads CAISESTQGGTEAFF. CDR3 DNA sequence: TGTGCCATCAGTGAGTCGACGCAGGGAGGCACTGAAGCTTTCTTT.

The CDR3 sequence is CASSLRTTTQAFF. The CDR3, as DNA: TGTGCCAGCAGCTTAAGGACAACAACCCAAGCTTTCTTT. The rearrangement joins TRBV5-4 to TRBJ1-1, with D perhaps TRBD1 (5 bases). The CDR3 spans 13 residues. CDR1 is SGHNT and CDR2 is YYREEE in the germline V gene (reference sequence). V gave up 2 bases and J gave up 9 bases, with 14 bases separating them.

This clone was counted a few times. The CDR3 protein is CASSLLAWGQANYGYTF. CDR3 coding DNA: TGTGCCAGCAGCTTATTGGCATGGGGCCAAGCTAACTATGGCTACACCTTC. The J gene is TRBJ1-2, the V gene TRBV7-9; TRBD1 is a possible D gene (5 bases). Germline V CDR1 and CDR2: SEHNR, FQNEAQ (reference sequence). Trimming shortened V by 2 bases and J by 0 bases, and 16 bases separated the two germline ends. CDR3 length equals 17 residues.

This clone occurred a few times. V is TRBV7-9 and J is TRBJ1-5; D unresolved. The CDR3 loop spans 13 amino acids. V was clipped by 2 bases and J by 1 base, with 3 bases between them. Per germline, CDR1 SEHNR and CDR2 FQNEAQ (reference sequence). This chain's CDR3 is CASSLLSNQPQHF. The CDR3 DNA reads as TGTGCCAGCAGCTTACTCAGCAATCAGCCCCAGCATTTT. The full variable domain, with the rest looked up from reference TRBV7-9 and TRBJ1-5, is DTGVSQNPRHKITKRGQNVTFRCDPISEHNRLYWYRQTLGQGPEFLTYFQNEAQLEKSRLLSDRFSAERPKGSFSTLEIQRTEQGDSAMYLCASSLLSNQPQHFGDGTRLSIL.

The CDR3 bases are TGTGCCAGCAGCACGAGCTCCCAGCGCCAGCCCCAGCATTTT. Translating it yields CASSTSSQRQPQHF. The V gene is TRBV7-9, the J gene TRBJ1-5; D is ambiguous. CDR1 SEHNR and CDR2 FQNEAQ come from the germline V gene (reference sequence). Trimming shortened V by 5 bases and J by 7 bases, and 15 bases separated the two germline ends. The CDR3 extends over 14 amino acids.

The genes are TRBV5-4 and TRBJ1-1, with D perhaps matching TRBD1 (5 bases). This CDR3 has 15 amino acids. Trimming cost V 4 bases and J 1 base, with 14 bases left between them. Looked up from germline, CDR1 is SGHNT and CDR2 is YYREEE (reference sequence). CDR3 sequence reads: CASSPRTSRNTEAFF. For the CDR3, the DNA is TGTGCCAGCAGCCCCAGGACATCCCGGAACACTGAAGCTTTCTTT.

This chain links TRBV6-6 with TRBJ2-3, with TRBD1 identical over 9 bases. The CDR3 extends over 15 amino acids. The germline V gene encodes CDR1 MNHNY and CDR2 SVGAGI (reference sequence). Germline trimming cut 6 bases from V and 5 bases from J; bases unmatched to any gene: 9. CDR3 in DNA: TGTGCCAGCAGACAGACAGGGGGGCATGGAGATACGCAGTATTTT. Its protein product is CASRQTGGHGDTQYF.

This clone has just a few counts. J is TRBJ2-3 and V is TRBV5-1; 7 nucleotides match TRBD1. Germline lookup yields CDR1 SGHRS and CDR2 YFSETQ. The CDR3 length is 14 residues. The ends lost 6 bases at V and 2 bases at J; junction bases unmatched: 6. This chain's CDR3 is CASKIQGTTDTQYF. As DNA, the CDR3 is TGCGCCAGCAAAATACAGGGGACCACAGATACGCAGTATTTT. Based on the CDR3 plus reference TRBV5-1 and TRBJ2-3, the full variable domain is KAGVTQTPRYLIKTRGQQVTLSCSPISGHRSVSWYQQTPGQGLQFLFEYFSETQRNKGNFPGRFSGRQFSNSRSEMNVSTLELGDSALYLCASKIQGTTDTQYFGPGTRLTVL.

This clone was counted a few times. CDR3 coding DNA: TGTGCCTGGGGTGCTCCCGTGGCGGGCCAATCTTACGAGCAGTACTTC. Its translation is CAWGAPVAGQSYEQYF. The chain links TRBV30 to TRBJ2-7; weak D call: TRBD2 (5 bases). CDR3 length: 16 amino acids. Per germline, CDR1 GTSNPN and CDR2 SVGIG (reference sequence). Trimming removed 5 bases from V and 4 bases from J, with 24 bases in between.

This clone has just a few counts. CDR3 protein: CASSLGDTIGYEQYF. The CDR3 nucleotides are TGTGCCAGCAGCTTGGGGGACACTATAGGCTACGAGCAGTACTTC. The gene calls are TRBV5-4 and TRBJ2-7; TRBD1 might be the D (6 bases). The CDR3 has 15 residues. The germline V and J ends were trimmed by 0 bases and 3 bases, with 13 bases remaining between them. The germline CDR1 and CDR2 sequences are SGHNT and YYREEE (reference sequence).

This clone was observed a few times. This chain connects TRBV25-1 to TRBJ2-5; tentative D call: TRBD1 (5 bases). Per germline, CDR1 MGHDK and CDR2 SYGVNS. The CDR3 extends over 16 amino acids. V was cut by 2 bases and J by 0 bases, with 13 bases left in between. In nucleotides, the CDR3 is TGTGCCAGCAGTGAAGTCGGCAGGGTGGACCAAGAGACCCAGTACTTC. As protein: CASSEVGRVDQETQYF.